Shown below are 15 T cell receptor beta chains from a single sample sequenced in a study of regulatory T cells in long-lasting Graves disease. Researchers made TCR beta libraries by using iRepertoire HTBI primers and running Arm-PCR on CDR3 regions. TCRdb re-analysed the multiplex PCR reads in MiXCR, keeping a single row per CDR3 protein. The top ten hold roughly 10% of the sample, which has 540,000 or so distinct CDR3 sequences, about 13% seen once. Time point specified: newly diagnosed GD, antithyroid drugs for less than 3 months. The TCR library was prepared using RNA isolated from PBMCs. These data are also associated with another study on T cells in Graves' hyperthyroidism and ophthalmopathy.

The sample was peripheral blood mononuclear cells (PBMCs), taken at new diagnosis, from a patient treated with antithyroid drugs. The receptors derive from a man aged 25-40 years with Graves disease.

The chain carries TRBV24-1 and TRBJ2-7, with 9 bases aligning to TRBD1. CDR3 length equals 16 residues. CDR1 KGHDR and CDR2 SFDVKD come from the germline V gene. V shed 3 bases and J 4 bases; nucleotides not matched to a gene: 9. CDR3 coding DNA: TGTGCCACCAGTGATCCCCTCGGGACAGGGACGTACGAGCAGTACTTC. As protein: CATSDPLGTGTYEQYF.

There are many counts of this clonotype. The chain carries TRBV12-5 and TRBJ2-1; D not resolved. CDR3 length: 15 amino acids. CDR1 and CDR2 (germline): LGHNT, FRNRAP. Trimming stripped 0 bases from V and 7 bases from J, with 13 bases between. CDR3 in amino acids: CASGLVRVVPNEQFF. CDR3 in DNA: TGTGCTAGTGGTTTGGTACGGGTTGTGCCAAATGAGCAGTTCTTC.

The chain couples TRBV19 to TRBJ1-5, with 7 bases aligning to TRBD1. The V gene's germline CDR1 is LNHDA and CDR2 SQIVND (reference sequence). The CDR3 length is 15 residues. V trimming: 7 bases; J trimming: 4 bases; junction bases outside the gene matches: 10. The CDR3 coding sequence is TGTGCCAGTACTCATCTGGGGACAGCTAATCAGCCCCAGCATTTT. Its protein is CASTHLGTANQPQHF.

This clonotype was observed many times. J is TRBJ2-6 and V is TRBV6-2 or TRBV6-3; D gene uncertain. The CDR3 contains 16 residues. Deletions cut 10 bases from V and 0 bases from J, with 16 bases between. CDR1 is MNHEY, CDR2 SVGEGT, per germline. CDR3 nucleotides: TGTGCCATTAACGACATCTCCAGCTCTGGGGCCAACGTCCTGACTTTC. It is translated as CAINDISSSGANVLTF.

In its sample, this clonotype was seen many times. The chain uses TRBV27 and TRBJ1-1; D gene uncertain. V dropped 5 bases and J dropped 1 base, with 14 bases sitting between them. Germline CDR1 reads MNHEY; CDR2 reads SMNVEV (reference sequence). This CDR3 has 15 amino acids. The CDR3 reads CASSITGLANTEAFF. The CDR3 nucleotides are TGTGCCAGCAGTATAACTGGACTCGCGAACACTGAAGCTTTCTTT.

Many counts were recorded for this clonotype. V usage is TRBV12-3 or TRBV12-4 and J usage is TRBJ2-2, with a tentative D call TRBD2 (5 bases). V was trimmed by 3 bases and J by 3 bases, leaving 14 bases between them. This CDR3 has 16 residues. CDR3 amino acids: CASSFLGVTDTGELFF. For the CDR3, the DNA is TGTGCCAGCAGTTTTTTGGGAGTGACGGACACCGGGGAGCTGTTTTTT.

The chain joins TRBV19 to TRBJ1-5, with TRBD1 as a possible D gene (6 bases). Trimming took 5 bases from V and 7 from J, leaving 12 bases between them. Per the germline V gene, CDR1 is LNHDA and CDR2 is SQIVND (reference sequence). CDR3 length equals 13 residues. CDR3 bases: TGTGCCAGTAGTCGGATACAGGGACAGCCCCAGCATTTT. It is translated as CASSRIQGQPQHF.

This clonotype came up many times. The DNA for the CDR3 is TGTGCCAGCAGCCTGTCCCCTAGCGGGGGGAGAGGTACGCAGTATTTT. Its translation is CASSLSPSGGRGTQYF. The genes are TRBV27 and TRBJ2-3; 11 bases agree with TRBD2. Germline CDR1 is MNHEY and CDR2 is SMNVEV (reference sequence). J lost 8 bases, V lost 6 bases, and 13 bases had no gene match. The length of the CDR3 is 16 residues.

This clonotype appeared a few times. A read error likely explains this, since a far larger clone differs by one base. The genes are TRBV30 and TRBJ2-4; D not certain. CDR1 GTSNPN and CDR2 SVGIG come from the germline V gene (reference sequence). V lost 2 bases and J 13 bases, leaving 15 bases between the germline ends. This CDR3 has 12 amino acids. CDR3: CAWSTTTNEQYF. The CDR3 DNA reads as TGTGCCTGGAGTACGACCACAAATGAGCAGTACTTC. Using reference TRBV30 and TRBJ2-4 for the parts outside the CDR3, the full variable domain is SQTIHQWPATLVQPVGSPLSLECTVEGTSNPNLYWYRQAAGRGLQLLFYSVGIGQISSEVPQNLSASRPQDRQFILSSKKLLLSDSGFYLCAWSTTTNEQYFGAGTRLSVL.

The chain combines TRBV20-1 with TRBJ2-7; 11 nucleotides line up with TRBD2. Trimming at V came to 5 bases and at J to 3 bases, leaving 0 bases not matched to a gene. Germline CDR1 DFQATT, CDR2 SNEGSKA (reference sequence). The CDR3 covers 12 residues. CDR3 region: CSAGTSGYEQYF. CDR3 in DNA: TGCAGTGCTGGGACTAGCGGCTACGAGCAGTACTTC.

The rearrangement uses TRBV20-1 and TRBJ2-2; a weak D match, TRBD2 (7 bases). Germline V CDR1 and CDR2: DFQATT, SNEGSKA (reference sequence). CDR3 length: 16 residues. The V and J ends lost 1 base and 6 bases respectively, with 18 bases between them. The CDR3 reads CSARVANREGPGELFF. For the CDR3, the DNA is TGCAGTGCTAGAGTCGCCAACAGGGAGGGGCCCGGGGAGCTGTTTTTT.

Concerning this clonotype itself: Since a much larger clone is just one base distant, this may be a read error. The chain carries TRBV12-3 or TRBV12-4 and TRBJ2-7; D might be TRBD1 (6 bases). The CDR3 is 13 amino acids. V was trimmed by 10 bases and J by 2 bases, leaving 15 bases between them. The CDR3 DNA is TGTGCCAACCAAAGAGAGGGGGCCTACGAGCAGTACTTC. This translates into CANQREGAYEQYF.

This clonotype was counted ten times or more. This rearrangement joins TRBV12-3 or TRBV12-4 to TRBJ2-1, with D possibly matching TRBD2 (6 bases). The CDR3 runs 15 residues. Trimming took off 6 bases at V and 0 bases at J, with 12 bases between the two ends. The CDR3 DNA follows: TGTGCCAGCAGCCCGGGAGTGGTCTCCTACAATGAGCAGTTCTTC. It codes for CASSPGVVSYNEQFF.

This clonotype was found many times. This chain links TRBV28 with TRBJ1-2; perhaps TRBD1 as D (5 bases). CDR1 is MDHEN, CDR2 SYDVKM, per germline. This CDR3 is built from 12 residues. V gave up 5 bases and J gave up 8 bases, with 12 bases separating them. The CDR3 DNA reads as TGTGCCAGCAGTACGGGGGAAGGCGGCTACACCTTC. Translation: CASSTGEGGYTF.

The chain couples TRBV20-1 to TRBJ2-1; D possibly corresponds to TRBD1 (6 bases). The CDR3 extends over 14 amino acids. Germline V gives CDR1 DFQATT, CDR2 SNEGSKA (reference sequence). Trimming removed 6 bases at V and 4 bases at J, with 16 bases between. CDR3 loop: CSARHRDGYNEQFF. In DNA form, the CDR3 reads TGCAGTGCGAGACACAGGGACGGGTACAATGAGCAGTTCTTC.